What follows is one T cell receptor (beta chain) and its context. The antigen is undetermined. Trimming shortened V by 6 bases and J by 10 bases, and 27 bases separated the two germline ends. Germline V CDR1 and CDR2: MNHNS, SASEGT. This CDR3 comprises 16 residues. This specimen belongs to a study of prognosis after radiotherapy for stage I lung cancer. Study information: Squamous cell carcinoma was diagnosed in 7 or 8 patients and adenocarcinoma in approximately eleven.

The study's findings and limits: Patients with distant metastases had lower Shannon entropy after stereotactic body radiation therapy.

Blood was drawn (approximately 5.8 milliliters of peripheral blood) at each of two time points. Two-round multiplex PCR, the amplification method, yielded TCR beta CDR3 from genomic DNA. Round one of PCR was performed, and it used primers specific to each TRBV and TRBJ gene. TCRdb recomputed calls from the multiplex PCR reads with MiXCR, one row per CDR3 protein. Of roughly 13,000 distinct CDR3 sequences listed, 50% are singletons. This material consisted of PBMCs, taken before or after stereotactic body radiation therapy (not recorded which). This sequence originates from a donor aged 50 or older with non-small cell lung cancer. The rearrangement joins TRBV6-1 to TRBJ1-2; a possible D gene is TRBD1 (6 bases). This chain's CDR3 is CASSLQGVARAGVYTF. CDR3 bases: TGTGCCAGCAGCCTACAGGGTGTAGCAAGAGCAGGAGTCTACACCTTC.